A selection of T cell receptor beta chains follows, all from one sample in a study of patients and donors after allogeneic stem cell transplantation. TCRdb reprocessed the RT-PCR reads with MiXCR, giving one entry per CDR3 protein. The data contain around 240,000 distinct CDR3 sequences, less than 15% of them singletons. Sequencing input: blood, either unsorted or a sorted T cell fraction (not recorded which). The receptors stem from a human donor who was either an allogeneic HSCT recipient or a stem cell or donor lymphocyte infusion donor (not recorded which). It is not recorded whose cells these are; they may come from a transplant donor. The CDR3 runs from the conserved cysteine through the conserved F or W. A D gene is named only where the DNA matches it firmly. Clone size is given for some rows only: seen once, a few or many times, or a class if the clone is expanded.

v_gene	d_gene	j_gene	len	abundance	CDR3aa	CDR3nt
TRBV14	TRBD2	TRBJ2-3	17	few	CASSQDETSGSTDTQYF	TGTGCCAGCAGCCAAGATGAAACTAGCGGAAGCACAGATACGCAGTATTTT
TRBV27	TRBD2	TRBJ2-1	14	few	CASSSSGNYNEQFF	TGTGCCAGCAGTTCAAGCGGGAACTACAATGAGCAGTTCTTC
TRBV9	NA	TRBJ2-5	14	few	CASSAGLSQETQYF	TGTGCCAGCAGCGCCGGACTGTCCCAAGAGACCCAGTACTTC
TRBV30	NA	TRBJ1-4	11	NA	CAWGEGGKLFF	TGTGCCTGGGGAGAGGGAGGAAAACTGTTTTTT
TRBV28	NA	TRBJ2-7	10	few	CASSGVEQYF	TGTGCCAGCTCCGGGGTGGAGCAGTACTTC
TRBV30	NA	TRBJ1-6	12	NA	CAWNRRKEPLHF	TGTGCCTGGAACAGAAGGAAGGAACCCCTCCACTTT
TRBV10-2	NA	TRBJ2-3	13	many	CASSEKGTSTQYF	TGCGCCAGCAGTGAGAAAGGGACCAGTACGCAGTATTTT
TRBV14	NA	TRBJ2-1	13	many	CASSPGSGDWQFF	TGTGCCAGCAGTCCCGGCAGTGGGGATTGGCAGTTCTTC
TRBV4-1	NA	TRBJ1-6	17	many	CASSQDRQGAQNSPLHF	TGCGCCAGCAGCCAAGATCGTCAGGGTGCTCAAAATTCACCCCTCCACTTT
TRBV30	NA	TRBJ2-1	12	NA	CAWSKGRNEQFF	TGTGCCTGGAGTAAGGGTAGAAATGAGCAGTTCTTC
TRBV18	NA	TRBJ2-7	12	few	CASSPSRGRIYF	TGTGCCAGCTCACCCAGCAGGGGGAGGATCTACTTC
TRBV6-2/TRBV6-3	TRBD1	TRBJ2-1	14	many	CASSSDRVTNEQFF	TGTGCCAGCAGCTCAGACAGGGTGACCAATGAGCAGTTCTTC
TRBV24-1	TRBD2	TRBJ2-7	15	many	CATSSSGQYSYEQYF	TGTGCCACCAGCTCTAGCGGGCAATACTCCTACGAGCAGTACTTC
TRBV20-1	NA	TRBJ2-3	14	many	CSAPPGQGGGTQYF	TGCAGTGCCCCCCCAGGACAGGGAGGGGGTACGCAGTATTTT
TRBV28	NA	TRBJ1-2	12	few	CASNGLGSGYTF	TGTGCCAGCAATGGTTTGGGGTCTGGCTACACCTTC
TRBV20-1	NA	TRBJ1-4	14	NA	CSARGARPNEKLFF	TGCAGTGCTAGGGGGGCCAGGCCTAATGAAAAACTGTTTTTT
TRBV2	NA	TRBJ2-7	12	many	CASSDTEYEQYF	TGTGCCAGCAGCGATACGGAATACGAGCAGTACTTC
TRBV29-1	NA	TRBJ2-4	13	NA	CSVEGQQKNIQYF	TGCAGCGTTGAAGGGCAGCAAAAAAACATTCAGTACTTC
TRBV7-2	TRBD2	TRBJ2-3	17	many	CASSRPSSGGATDTQYF	TGTGCCAGCAGCCGACCCTCTAGCGGGGGGGCGACAGATACGCAGTATTTT
TRBV7-8	NA	TRBJ1-1	15	many	CASSPPGRGNTEAFF	TGTGCCAGCTCACCACCGGGCAGGGGAAATACTGAAGCTTTCTTT
TRBV6-1	TRBD1	TRBJ2-3	15	NA	CASSRQGFWLDTQYF	TGTGCCAGCAGTCGACAGGGTTTTTGGTTAGATACGCAGTATTTT
TRBV19	NA	TRBJ2-7	16	NA	CASSQRASGVSYEQYF	TGTGCCAGTAGTCAACGCGCATCGGGGGTCTCCTACGAGCAGTACTTC
TRBV20-1	NA	TRBJ2-3	16	NA	CSARDPTTRLIDTQYF	TGCAGTGCTAGAGACCCGACAACCCGGCTCATCGATACGCAGTATTTT
TRBV6-5	NA	TRBJ1-1	13	few	CASSYRTGTEAFF	TGTGCCAGCAGTTACCGGACGGGCACTGAAGCTTTCTTT
TRBV9	NA	TRBJ1-4	15	few	CASSPRQATNEKLFF	TGTGCCAGCAGCCCCCGACAAGCAACTAATGAAAAACTGTTTTTT
TRBV14	NA	TRBJ2-3	17	NA	CASSQDFPGLRRDTQYF	TGTGCCAGCAGCCAAGATTTCCCGGGACTCCGGAGGGATACGCAGTATTTT
TRBV23-1	NA	TRBJ2-3	13	many	CASSLSGSDTQYF	TGCGCCAGCAGTCTCTCGGGTTCGGATACGCAGTATTTT
TRBV20-1	TRBD2	TRBJ2-1	12	NA	CSAKRTSDEQFF	TGCAGTGCTAAACGGACTAGTGATGAGCAGTTCTTC
TRBV19	NA	TRBJ2-7	13	NA	CASSINSGYEQYF	TGTGCCAGTAGTATTAATAGCGGCTACGAGCAGTACTTC
TRBV29-1	NA	TRBJ2-7	14	few	CSVLTGTRFYEQYF	TGCAGCGTTCTCACCGGGACAAGGTTCTACGAGCAGTACTTC
TRBV5-1	NA	TRBJ2-5	14	few	CASSPGAKRETQYF	TGCGCCAGCAGCCCCGGGGCAAAGAGAGAGACCCAGTACTTC
TRBV18	TRBD1	TRBJ1-1	18	NA	CASSPKVLAGGSNTEAFF	TGTGCCAGCTCACCAAAAGTCCTGGCAGGGGGATCGAACACTGAAGCTTTCTTT
TRBV4-1	NA	TRBJ2-2	15	few	CASSQGVVSTGELFF	TGCGCCAGCAGCCAAGGGGTTGTCAGCACCGGGGAGCTGTTTTTT
TRBV24-1	NA	TRBJ1-1	13	many	CATSENGNTEAFF	TGTGCCACCAGTGAAAACGGGAACACTGAAGCTTTCTTT
TRBV29-1	TRBD1	TRBJ1-1	14	few	CSAEGQGRDTEAFF	TGCAGCGCTGAAGGACAGGGTCGGGACACTGAAGCTTTCTTT
TRBV30	NA	TRBJ1-1	12	NA	CAWYELNTEAFF	TGTGCCTGGTATGAATTGAACACTGAAGCTTTCTTT
TRBV7-7	TRBD1	TRBJ2-2	15	many	CASSQGTGVTGELFF	TGTGCCAGCAGCCAAGGGACAGGGGTCACCGGGGAGCTGTTTTTT
TRBV5-1	NA	TRBJ1-1	15	many	CASSLGLGGNTEAFF	TGCGCCAGCAGCTTGGGTTTGGGTGGGAACACTGAAGCTTTCTTT
TRBV19	NA	TRBJ1-1	13	NA	CASKVRGNTEAFF	TGTGCCAGTAAGGTCAGGGGGAACACTGAAGCTTTCTTT
TRBV7-9	NA	TRBJ2-7	14	NA	CASSSRGGAYEQYF	TGTGCCAGCAGCTCCAGGGGGGGCGCCTACGAGCAGTACTTC
TRBV20-1	TRBD1	TRBJ1-1	15	NA	CSQVDTGAGDTEAFF	TGCAGCCAAGTGGACACAGGGGCGGGGGACACTGAAGCTTTCTTT
TRBV20-1	NA	TRBJ1-5	11	few	CSAHTGDNLHF	TGCAGTGCTCATACAGGAGACAACCTGCATTTT
TRBV12-3/TRBV12-4	NA	TRBJ2-2	15	many	CASRPPAGSTGELFF	TGTGCCAGCAGACCTCCGGCAGGGTCCACCGGGGAGCTGTTTTTT
TRBV12-3/TRBV12-4	TRBD1	TRBJ1-2	14	NA	CASSQQGAVYGYTF	TGTGCCAGCAGTCAGCAGGGGGCCGTATATGGCTACACCTTC
TRBV4-2	NA	TRBJ2-2	17	few	CASSPRLEGSNTGELFF	TGTGCCAGCAGCCCCAGGCTCGAGGGGTCGAACACCGGGGAGCTGTTTTTT
TRBV14	NA	TRBJ1-1	18	NA	CASSQDGGYKNVNTEAFF	TGTGCCAGCAGCCAAGATGGGGGTTATAAGAATGTGAACACTGAAGCTTTCTTT
TRBV6-1	NA	TRBJ2-7	15	many	CASSGDTLSSYEQYF	TGTGCCAGCAGTGGGGACACGTTGAGCTCCTACGAGCAGTACTTC
TRBV2	TRBD2	TRBJ2-3	17	NA	CASSEFFRGGRGDTQYF	TGTGCCAGCAGTGAATTCTTTCGGGGGGGCCGAGGAGATACGCAGTATTTT
TRBV5-5	NA	TRBJ1-3	14	many	CASSLMSSGNTIYF	TGTGCCAGCAGCTTGATGAGCTCTGGAAACACCATATATTTT
TRBV20-1	TRBD2	TRBJ2-1	14	medium-sized	CSAPRGTSGNEQFF	TGCAGTGCTCCTCGTGGGACTAGCGGCAATGAGCAGTTCTTC
TRBV7-2	TRBD1	TRBJ1-4	16	NA	CASSSGQGTTNEKLFF	TGTGCCAGCAGCTCCGGACAGGGAACAACTAATGAAAAACTGTTTTTT
TRBV6-5	TRBD1	TRBJ1-1	17	NA	CASSYRTGWGENTEAFF	TGTGCCAGCAGTTACCGGACAGGTTGGGGAGAGAACACTGAAGCTTTCTTT
TRBV20-1	NA	TRBJ2-1	13	many	CSAHDQMWNEQFF	TGCAGTGCTCACGACCAAATGTGGAATGAGCAGTTCTTC
TRBV20-1	NA	TRBJ1-2	13	NA	CSASTRSNYGYTF	TGCAGTGCTAGCACCAGGAGTAACTATGGCTACACCTTC
TRBV12-3/TRBV12-4	TRBD2	TRBJ2-2	17	many	CASSLAVGGTSLGELFF	TGTGCCAGCAGTTTAGCGGTGGGAGGGACTAGCCTCGGGGAGCTGTTTTTT
TRBV19	NA	TRBJ2-1	15	NA	CASSELDSSYNEQFF	TGTGCCAGTAGCGAACTAGACTCCTCCTACAATGAGCAGTTCTTC
TRBV20-1	NA	TRBJ2-1	13	NA	CSANVGGLNEQFF	TGCAGTGCTAATGTTGGGGGGCTGAATGAGCAGTTCTTC
TRBV25-1	TRBD1	TRBJ2-2	16	NA	CASSESGQGSTGELFF	TGTGCCAGCAGTGAATCCGGACAGGGGAGCACCGGGGAGCTGTTTTTT